A selection of T cell receptor beta chains follows, all from one sample in a study of cytomegalovirus exposure and HLA in healthy donors. The protocol was immunoSEQ multiplex PCR, while the TCRdb copy is restricted to in-frame clones and leaves out a portion. This sample has 150,000 to 200,000 clones, with around 72% found just once. Sequencing input: PBMCs. The receptors come from a woman aged 35 to 49 in good health and CMV-seropositive. Each CDR3 is given with its conserved first and last residue. The order of the fields is V gene, J gene, clone size, D gene, CDR3 DNA, CDR3 protein. The D gene is left open where the match is weak. Clone sizes are given selectively: once, few, many, or a class where the clone is expanded.

V: TRBV5-1
J: TRBJ1-2
size: once
D: TRBD1
DNA: TGCGCCAGCAGCGTATCCGGGACAGGTGGTTATGGCTACACCTTC
CDR3: CASSVSGTGGYGYTF

V: TRBV15
J: TRBJ1-1
size: -
D: -
DNA: TGTGCCACCAGCAGAGGGAAGACAGGCACTGAAGCTTTCTTT
CDR3: CATSRGKTGTEAFF

V: TRBV2
J: TRBJ2-1
size: few
D: -
DNA: TGTGCCAGCAGAGAGACAGAAATCTCCTACAATGAGCAGTTCTTC
CDR3: CASRETEISYNEQFF

V: TRBV5-8
J: TRBJ1-1
size: -
D: -
DNA: TGTGCCAGCAGCTTTAGGGGGGGAGGCACTGAAGCTTTCTTT
CDR3: CASSFRGGGTEAFF

V: TRBV7-9
J: TRBJ2-1
size: -
D: -
DNA: TGTGCCAGCAGCTTCTCAGGTGGTGAGCAGTTCTTC
CDR3: CASSFSGGEQFF

V: TRBV29-1
J: TRBJ1-1
size: -
D: -
DNA: TGCAGCGTTGACTCCAGGAACACTGAAGCTTTCTTT
CDR3: CSVDSRNTEAFF

V: TRBV19
J: TRBJ2-7
size: -
D: TRBD1
DNA: TGTGCCAGTAGTATAGGACGGGACAGCTTCTACGAGCAGTACTTC
CDR3: CASSIGRDSFYEQYF

V: TRBV5-1
J: TRBJ2-5
size: -
D: -
DNA: TGCGCCAGCAGTAATGGCGGCAAACAAGAGACCCAGTACTTC
CDR3: CASSNGGKQETQYF

V: TRBV5-1
J: TRBJ1-3
size: -
D: -
DNA: TGCGCCAGCAGACAGTTCTCTGGAAACACCATATATTTT
CDR3: CASRQFSGNTIYF

V: TRBV28
J: TRBJ2-2
size: few
D: TRBD2
DNA: TGTGCCAGCAGGATCCGACTAGCGGGGGATACCGGGGAGCTGTTTTTT
CDR3: CASRIRLAGDTGELFF

V: TRBV7-2
J: TRBJ1-6
size: -
D: TRBD1
DNA: TGTGCCAGCAGCTTAGGGGGACAGCTGGATTCACCCCTCCACTTT
CDR3: CASSLGGQLDSPLHF

V: TRBV28
J: TRBJ1-4
size: -
D: TRBD1
DNA: TGTGCCAGCAGCCGACAGGGGGGTGGTAATGAAAAACTGTTTTTT
CDR3: CASSRQGGGNEKLFF

V: TRBV11-2
J: TRBJ1-3
size: -
D: TRBD1
DNA: TGTGCCAGCAGCCCTATACAGGGGGCTGGAAACACCATATATTTT
CDR3: CASSPIQGAGNTIYF

V: TRBV5-5
J: TRBJ1-2
size: -
D: -
DNA: TGTGCCAGCAGCTCAAGTGCGCTACTGAGCTATGGCTACACCTTC
CDR3: CASSSSALLSYGYTF

V: TRBV29-1
J: TRBJ2-1
size: -
D: TRBD1
DNA: TGCAGCGTGATGACCCGGGACAGGGAGTACAATGAGCAGTTCTTC
CDR3: CSVMTRDREYNEQFF

V: TRBV19
J: TRBJ2-3
size: once
D: TRBD2
DNA: TGTGCCAGTAGTGACGGGACTAGCGGGCCCAGCACAGATACGCAGTATTTT
CDR3: CASSDGTSGPSTDTQYF

V: TRBV2
J: TRBJ1-5
size: -
D: -
DNA: TGTGCCAGCAGCTCCCCCAATCAGCCCCAGCATTTT
CDR3: CASSSPNQPQHF

V: TRBV2
J: TRBJ2-7
size: -
D: -
DNA: TGTGCCAGCAGAGGAGGCAGGTGGGCGGGGAGCTCCTACGAGCAGTACTTC
CDR3: CASRGGRWAGSSYEQYF

V: TRBV20-1
J: TRBJ1-1
size: -
D: -
DNA: TGCAGTGCTAGCATGGACAAGGGTGCTTTCTTT
CDR3: CSASMDKGAFF

V: TRBV18
J: TRBJ2-3
size: -
D: -
DNA: TGTGCCAGCTCACCAGCTAGTATATCAGATACGCAGTATTTT
CDR3: CASSPASISDTQYF

V: TRBV2
J: TRBJ1-1
size: -
D: -
DNA: TGTGCCAGCAGTCTAGGGAACACTGAAGCTTTCTTT
CDR3: CASSLGNTEAFF

V: TRBV5-6
J: TRBJ1-2
size: once
D: -
DNA: TGTGCCAGCAGCTTGGTAGGTGGAGGCTATGGCTACACCTTC
CDR3: CASSLVGGGYGYTF

V: TRBV6-5
J: TRBJ2-2
size: -
D: TRBD1
DNA: TGTGCCAGCAGCCCGGACAGGGGGGCGGCCGGGGAGCTGTTTTTT
CDR3: CASSPDRGAAGELFF

V: TRBV30
J: TRBJ1-2
size: -
D: TRBD1
DNA: TGTGCCTGGAGTCCCGGTTTGGGGACAGCCGGCTACACCTTC
CDR3: CAWSPGLGTAGYTF

V: TRBV7-9
J: TRBJ2-7
size: -
D: -
DNA: TGTTCCAGCAGCCCTTTTACAGGGCCTTCTCCCTACGAGCAGTACTTC
CDR3: CSSSPFTGPSPYEQYF

V: TRBV6-1
J: TRBJ2-7
size: once
D: TRBD1
DNA: TGTGCCAGCAGGATGACAGGGATCTCGGACGAGCAGTACTTC
CDR3: CASRMTGISDEQYF

V: TRBV13
J: TRBJ2-2
size: -
D: -
DNA: TGTGCCAGCAGCAATCGGGGCGGGGAGCTGTTTTTT
CDR3: CASSNRGGELFF

V: TRBV5-1
J: TRBJ1-1
size: -
D: TRBD1
DNA: TGCGCCAGCAGCCAGACTCCGGGACAGGTCGCCGCTGAAGCTTTCTTT
CDR3: CASSQTPGQVAAEAFF

V: TRBV6-4
J: TRBJ2-1
size: -
D: -
DNA: TGTGCCGCCCCCCTGGCGGGTGATGAGCAGTTCTTC
CDR3: CAAPLAGDEQFF

V: TRBV5-4
J: TRBJ2-3
size: -
D: TRBD2
DNA: TGTGCCAGCAACCTCAAGACTAGCGGGGGGGCCAGAGATACGCAGTATTTT
CDR3: CASNLKTSGGARDTQYF

V: TRBV7-9
J: TRBJ1-2
size: -
D: -
DNA: TGTGCCAGCAGCTTAGATTTCAGGGCCGGAGGCTACACCTTC
CDR3: CASSLDFRAGGYTF

V: TRBV5-4
J: TRBJ1-2
size: -
D: TRBD1
DNA: TGTGCCAGCAGCTCCCGGGACAGACAAAGTCTTAACTATGGCTACACCTTC
CDR3: CASSSRDRQSLNYGYTF

V: TRBV4-1
J: TRBJ1-1
size: few
D: -
DNA: TGCGCCAGCAGCCCCGAACAGGGATTGAACACTGAAGCTTTCTTT
CDR3: CASSPEQGLNTEAFF

V: TRBV5-1
J: TRBJ1-1
size: once
D: TRBD1
DNA: TGCGCCAGCAGCTTGGGACAGGGCCTTGTACACACTGAAGCTTTCTTT
CDR3: CASSLGQGLVHTEAFF

V: TRBV6-5
J: TRBJ1-1
size: -
D: -
DNA: TGTGCCAGCAGTTACTCGATTACAGGGAACACTGAAGCTTTCTTT
CDR3: CASSYSITGNTEAFF

V: TRBV27
J: TRBJ1-2
size: -
D: TRBD1
DNA: TGTGCCAGCAGTTCGGGACAGGGGCGACAAGCTAACTATGGCTACACCTTC
CDR3: CASSSGQGRQANYGYTF

V: TRBV6-5
J: TRBJ2-1
size: -
D: TRBD2
DNA: TGTGCCAGCGGTCGCCTAGCGGGGGGGCATGAGCAGTTCTTC
CDR3: CASGRLAGGHEQFF

V: TRBV7-8
J: TRBJ1-2
size: -
D: -
DNA: TGTGCCAGCACCTCGGGGGGGTATGGCTACACCTTC
CDR3: CASTSGGYGYTF

V: TRBV19
J: TRBJ1-1
size: -
D: -
DNA: TGTGCCAGTAGCCTACCTCCCAATGAAGCTTTCTTT
CDR3: CASSLPPNEAFF

V: TRBV6-6
J: TRBJ1-2
size: -
D: TRBD1
DNA: TGTGCCAGCACCTTCTCCGGGACAGGGGCCGGGACCTTC
CDR3: CASTFSGTGAGTF

V: TRBV6-1
J: TRBJ1-3
size: -
D: -
DNA: TGTGCCAGCAGCGAAAACTTCGGGACATCCGGAAACACCATATATTTT
CDR3: CASSENFGTSGNTIYF

V: TRBV7-8
J: TRBJ1-2
size: -
D: -
DNA: TGTGCCAGCAGCTTAGAGAGTGGCGGTGGCTACACCTTC
CDR3: CASSLESGGGYTF

V: TRBV7-2
J: TRBJ2-4
size: -
D: -
DNA: TGTGCCAGCAGCTTAGCAGGGGTCGCCAAAAACATTCAGTACTTC
CDR3: CASSLAGVAKNIQYF

V: TRBV6-5
J: TRBJ2-7
size: -
D: TRBD1
DNA: TGTGCCAGCAGCCGAGAGGGACAGGGGACCTACGAGCAGTACTTC
CDR3: CASSREGQGTYEQYF

V: TRBV9
J: TRBJ1-2
size: few
D: TRBD1
DNA: TGTGCCAGCAGCGTCGGACAGGGATCTGGCTACACCTTC
CDR3: CASSVGQGSGYTF

V: TRBV27
J: TRBJ1-1
size: -
D: TRBD1
DNA: TGTGCCAGCAGTTACAGGACAGGGCCCACTGAAGCTTTCTTT
CDR3: CASSYRTGPTEAFF

V: TRBV30
J: TRBJ2-7
size: -
D: TRBD1
DNA: TGTGCCTGGGACCGGGACAGACAATCCTACGAGCAGTACTTC
CDR3: CAWDRDRQSYEQYF

V: TRBV23-1
J: TRBJ1-2
size: -
D: TRBD1
DNA: TGCGCCAGCAGTCATGGGGCAGGGGGATATGGCTACACCTTC
CDR3: CASSHGAGGYGYTF